Presented here are 8 T cell receptor beta chains from one specimen sequenced in a study of control samples from healthy donors and cancer patients. Here immunoSEQ multiplex PCR was the method, and the copy in TCRdb shows in-frame clones only, minus some. This sample has some 250,000 clones, with over 75% found just once. The sequenced sample was PBMCs. The receptors stem from a woman aged 55-70 years with lung cancer.

To note about this clone: Other DNA sequences in the sample encode the same CDR3. The rearrangement uses TRBV9 and TRBJ2-2, with 9 bases aligning to TRBD2. The CDR3 is 19 amino acids. Germline V gene lookup returns CDR1 SGDLS and CDR2 YYNGEE. V shed 4 bases and J 0 bases; nucleotides not matched to a gene: 13. This CDR3 is CASSPRASGDKSNTGELFF. DNA of the CDR3: TGTGCCAGCAGCCCTCGGGCTAGCGGGGATAAATCGAACACCGGGGAGCTGTTTTTT.

The rearrangement links TRBV2 to TRBJ1-3; the D gene is possibly TRBD1 (5 bases). V lost 5 bases and J 4 bases, leaving 15 bases between the germline ends. Germline CDR1 reads SNHLY; CDR2 reads FYNNEI. The CDR3 consists of 15 residues. CDR3 residues: CASSRDPRAGNTIYF. The CDR3 nucleotides are TGTGCCAGCAGTAGGGACCCCCGGGCAGGAAACACCATATATTTT.

The CDR3 DNA sequence: TGTGCCAGTACCCTGAGCAATCAGCCCCAGCATTTT. This codes for CASTLSNQPQHF. The chain employs TRBV19 and TRBJ1-5; D not certain. This CDR3 is built from 12 residues. Looked up from germline, CDR1 is LNHDA and CDR2 is SQIVND (reference sequence). V lost 7 bases to trimming and J lost 1 base, with 5 bases between them. Full variable domain (outside the CDR3, taken from reference TRBV19 and TRBJ1-5): DGGITQSPKYLFRKEGQNVTLSCEQNLNHDAMYWYRQDPGQGLRLIYYSQIVNDFQKGDIAEGYSVSREKKESFPLTVTSAQKNPTAFYLCASTLSNQPQHFGDGTRLSIL.

The V gene is TRBV2, the J gene TRBJ1-2, with D perhaps matching TRBD1 (5 bases). The CDR3 has 12 amino acids. The germline V gene encodes CDR1 SNHLY and CDR2 FYNNEI. V shed 4 bases and J shed 4 bases, with 7 bases lying between them. DNA of the CDR3: TGTGCCAGCAGTGTTGGGGGCTATGGCTACACCTTC. It encodes CASSVGGYGYTF.

This clone showed up just once. V gene TRBV3-1 (or the pseudogene TRBV3-2) combines with J gene TRBJ2-3, with D hard to call. CDR1 and CDR2 from the germline V gene are LGHDT and YNNKEL (reference sequence). CDR3 size: 13 residues. The ends were cut back, 4 bases at V and 0 bases at J, with 5 bases in the middle. The CDR3, as DNA: TGTGCCAGCAGCCTTACTAGCACAGATACGCAGTATTTT. This sequence encodes CASSLTSTDTQYF.

The CDR3 DNA reads TGCGCCAGCAGTGAGCCTAGGACAGGGGCAAAGCAGTACTTC. Its protein is CASSEPRTGAKQYF. V is TRBV10-2 and J is TRBJ2-7; 9 bases are a match to TRBD1. V lost 2 bases to trimming and J lost 8 bases; unmatched junction nucleotides: 7. CDR3 length equals 14 residues. Germline loops: CDR1 WSHSY, CDR2 SAAADI.

This chain links TRBV3-1 (or the pseudogene TRBV3-2) with TRBJ1-2, with 7 bases matching TRBD1. The germline V gene has CDR1 LGHDT and CDR2 YNNKEL (reference sequence). The ends lost 2 bases at V and 6 bases at J; junction bases unmatched: 0. The CDR3 loop spans 12 amino acids. This chain's CDR3 is CASSQRGHGYTF. The CDR3 nucleotides are TGTGCCAGCAGCCAAAGGGGGCATGGCTACACCTTC.

V gene TRBV30 combines with J gene TRBJ2-1; 8 nucleotides line up with TRBD2. V gave up 3 bases and J gave up 4 bases; unmatched junction bases: 8. Germline assignment: CDR1 GTSNPN and CDR2 SVGIG (reference sequence). The CDR3 extends over 15 amino acids. The CDR3 sequence is CAWSPGTRRYNEQFF. CDR3 in DNA: TGTGCCTGGAGCCCCGGGACTAGGAGATACAATGAGCAGTTCTTC.